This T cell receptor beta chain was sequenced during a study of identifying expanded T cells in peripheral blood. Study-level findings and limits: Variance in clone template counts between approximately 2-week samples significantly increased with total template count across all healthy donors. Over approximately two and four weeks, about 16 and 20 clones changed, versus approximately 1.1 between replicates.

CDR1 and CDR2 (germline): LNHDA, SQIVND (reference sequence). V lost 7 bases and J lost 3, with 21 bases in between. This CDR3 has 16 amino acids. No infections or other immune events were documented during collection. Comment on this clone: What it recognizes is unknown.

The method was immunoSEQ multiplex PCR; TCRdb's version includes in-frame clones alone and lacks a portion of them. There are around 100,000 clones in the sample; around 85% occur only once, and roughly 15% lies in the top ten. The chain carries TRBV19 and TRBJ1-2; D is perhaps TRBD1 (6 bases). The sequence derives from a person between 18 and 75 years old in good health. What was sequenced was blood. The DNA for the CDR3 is TGTGCCAGTAACAGGGAGATTGCCACTCCCTACTATGGCTACACCTTC. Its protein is CASNREIATPYYGYTF.